Given below is one TCR beta chain in context. Its antigen remains unknown. The junction departs from germline at one end; a sequencing error may be responsible. TCRdb's copy holds only in-frame clones and misses some; the assay was immunoSEQ multiplex PCR. The data hold about 82,000 clones, with less than 90% observed a single time. The entry originates in a study of OX40 agonist ivuxolimab in advanced cancers. Notes on the study in general: Patients who responded partially at 0.1-3.0 mg/kg showed clonal expansion ranking among the lowest. There was clonal expansion of CD4+ and CD8+ blood T cells by week 6 at 0.1 to 3.0 mg/kg.

At baseline, cycle 4 day 1, and cycle 7 day 1, blood was sampled. This material consisted of CD4+ or CD8+ T cells sorted from blood, taken in a trial of the OX40 agonist ivuxolimab. This sequence was found in an adult with an advanced solid tumor such as melanoma, head and neck, liver or kidney cancer.

CDR3 nucleotide sequence: TGTGCCAGCAGCCTAACCGGGACCGCGATCACAGATACGCAGTATTTT. Translating it yields CASSLTGTAITDTQYF. The V gene is TRBV7-3, the J gene TRBJ2-3; the D gene could be TRBD1 or TRBD2 (5 bases each). The CDR3 consists of 16 residues. CDR1 SGHTA and CDR2 FQGTGA come from the germline V gene.